The 10 T cell receptor beta chains below all came from one sample that was sequenced in a study of regulatory T cells in long-lasting Graves disease. Both iRepertoire HTBI primers and Arm-PCR of CDR3 regions were used to build the TCR beta libraries. TCRdb used MiXCR to reprocess the multiplex PCR reads, holding one entry per CDR3 protein. The table lists around 330,000 distinct CDR3 sequences, roughly 18% of them singletons. Sample time point: newly diagnosed GD, antithyroid drugs for less than 3 months. TCR sequences were obtained from RNA taken from PBMCs. The starting material was peripheral blood mononuclear cells (PBMCs), obtained at new diagnosis, from a patient treated with antithyroid drugs. Every receptor here comes from a female donor with Graves disease.

This clonotype was observed at least ten times. The chain uses TRBV6-1 and TRBJ2-3; 11 positions match TRBD2. V shed 8 bases, J shed 1 base, and the junction held 8 bases outside the gene matches. Germline assignment: CDR1 MNHNS and CDR2 SASEGT. The CDR3 runs 16 residues. The DNA for the CDR3 is TGTGCCAGCGCGCGGACTAGCGGGCCCGGCACAGATACGCAGTATTTT. It encodes CASARTSGPGTDTQYF.

This clonotype was found many times. The chain joins TRBV11-2 to TRBJ2-1; D gene uncertain. Germline V gene sequence: CDR1 SGHAT, CDR2 FQNNGV. The CDR3 extends over 14 amino acids. V dropped 4 bases and J dropped 4 bases, with 11 bases sitting between them. The CDR3 coding sequence is TGTGCCAGCAGCTCGTTCCCCAAGTACAATGAGCAGTTCTTC. It codes for CASSSFPKYNEQFF.

Ten or more counts support this clonotype. The gene calls are TRBV6-5 and TRBJ1-2, with 9 bases fitting TRBD1. The germline CDR1 and CDR2 sequences are MNHEY and SVGAGI. This CDR3 has 17 residues. V shed 2 bases and J 2 bases; nucleotides not matched to a gene: 9. Here the CDR3 reads CASSYDIQGAQNYGYTF. DNA of the CDR3: TGTGCCAGCAGTTACGACATACAGGGGGCCCAGAACTATGGCTACACCTTC.

This clonotype occurred many times. V usage is TRBV7-8 and J usage is TRBJ1-5; D may be TRBD1 (6 bases). V was trimmed by 5 bases and J by 5 bases, leaving 16 bases between them. CDR3 length: 15 amino acids. In germline, CDR1 is SGHVS, CDR2 FQNEAQ. CDR3 region: CASSPETGRDQPQHF. The CDR3 nucleotides read TGTGCCAGCAGCCCAGAAACAGGGCGAGATCAGCCCCAGCATTTT.

This clonotype was seen repeatedly, ten times or more. J is TRBJ1-4 and V is TRBV28, with D tentatively TRBD1 (5 bases). Germline CDR1 MDHEN, CDR2 SYDVKM. The CDR3 runs 15 residues. V lost 1 base and J lost 7, with 13 bases in between. The CDR3 DNA reads TGTGCCAGCAGTTTATCAGACAGAAAGAGTGAAAAACTGTTTTTT. Protein sequence: CASSLSDRKSEKLFF.

This clonotype was recorded at least ten times. A junction boundary mismatches the germline segment, possibly from a read error. The V call is TRBV7-9, the J call TRBJ2-7; 10 nucleotides match TRBD1. Germline assignment: CDR1 SEHNR and CDR2 FQNEAQ (reference sequence). This CDR3 is built from 14 residues. This CDR3 is CASSLVGQGSEQYF. CDR3 sequence (DNA): TGCGCCAGCAGCTTGGTGGGACAGGGGAGCGAGCAGTACTTC.

Turning to this clonotype: A read error is possible here, since a much larger clone lies one base away. J is TRBJ2-7 and V is TRBV27, with D perhaps TRBD2 (5 bases). This CDR3 is 17 amino acids long. Germline assignment: CDR1 MNHEY and CDR2 SMNVEV (reference sequence). The germline V and J ends were trimmed by 5 bases and 7 bases, with 27 bases remaining between them. CDR3 sequence: CASSTPHHGVSYNEQYF. In DNA form, the CDR3 reads TGTGCCAGCAGTACACCTCACCACGGGGTCTCCTACAATGAGCAGTACTTC.

This clonotype was recorded at least ten times. The chain links TRBV12-3 or TRBV12-4 to TRBJ2-3; the D is unclear. V lost 7 bases to trimming and J lost 2 bases, with 10 bases between them. The length of the CDR3 is 13 residues. In DNA, the CDR3 is TGTGCCAGCACGGGTCGGCTCACAGATACGCAGTATTTT. Its protein product is CASTGRLTDTQYF.

J is TRBJ2-7 and V is TRBV11-2; 11 bases agree with TRBD2. V lost 5 bases to trimming and J lost 7 bases; unmatched junction nucleotides: 13. This CDR3 comprises 16 residues. CDR1 is SGHAT and CDR2 is FQNNGV in the germline V gene. The CDR3 loop is CASSIGTSGSSVEQYF. CDR3 coding DNA: TGTGCCAGCAGCATAGGTACTAGCGGGAGTTCGGTAGAGCAGTACTTC.

This clonotype was counted at least ten times. The rearrangement uses TRBV2 and TRBJ1-2; 8 positions agree with TRBD1. Trimming removed 7 bases from V and 7 bases from J; junction bases left unmatched: 14. Germline V gives CDR1 SNHLY, CDR2 FYNNEI. The CDR3 covers 15 residues. CDR3 sequence reads: CASIRDRTLRGGYTF. The CDR3 DNA sequence: TGTGCCAGCATCCGGGACAGGACCCTCCGGGGTGGCTACACCTTC.